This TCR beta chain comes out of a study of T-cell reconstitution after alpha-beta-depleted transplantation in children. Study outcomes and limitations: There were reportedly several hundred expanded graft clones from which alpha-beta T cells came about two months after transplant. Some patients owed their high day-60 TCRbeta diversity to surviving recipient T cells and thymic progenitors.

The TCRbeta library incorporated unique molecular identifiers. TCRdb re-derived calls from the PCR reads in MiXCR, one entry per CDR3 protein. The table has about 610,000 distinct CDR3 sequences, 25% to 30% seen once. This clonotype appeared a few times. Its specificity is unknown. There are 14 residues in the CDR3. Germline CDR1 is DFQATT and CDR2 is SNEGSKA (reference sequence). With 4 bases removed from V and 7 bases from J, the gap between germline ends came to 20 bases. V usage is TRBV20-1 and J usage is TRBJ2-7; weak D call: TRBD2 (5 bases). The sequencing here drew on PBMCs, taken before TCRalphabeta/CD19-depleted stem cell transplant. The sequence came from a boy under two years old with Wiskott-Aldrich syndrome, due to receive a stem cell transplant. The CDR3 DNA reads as TGCAGTGCTATCCCGGACTCGTACCTACGAGAGCAGTACTTC. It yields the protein CSAIPDSYLREQYF.